These T cell receptor beta chains were read from a single sample in a study of CD8+ T cells in alopecia areata. The data were produced by immunoSEQ multiplex PCR, yet TCRdb's version contains in-frame clones alone and is incomplete. The sample holds fewer than 250,000 clones, about 64% seen once. Sequenced here: CD4+ T cells sorted from blood, sampled at week 4, from a patient treated with tofacitinib. The receptors were sampled from a human donor with alopecia areata. Each CDR3 is given with its conserved first and last residue. The order of the fields is D gene, J gene, V gene, CDR3 protein. A D gene is named only where the DNA matches it firmly.

NA	TRBJ2-3	TRBV29-1	CSGGGGTGSTDTQYF
TRBD1	TRBJ1-1	TRBV29-1	CSVGRGQGSRAFF
NA	TRBJ2-5	TRBV15	CATSRERQQETQYF
NA	TRBJ1-2	TRBV2	CASSTNGYTF
TRBD1	TRBJ2-3	TRBV6-5	CASSYGTGKADTQYF
NA	TRBJ2-7	TRBV25-1	CASSAGYEQYF
TRBD1	TRBJ1-2	TRBV29-1	CSVGTGDVGGGYTF
NA	TRBJ1-2	TRBV7-3	CASSPSRTSGYTF
NA	TRBJ2-1	TRBV18	CASSRSTYNEQFF
NA	TRBJ2-4	TRBV14	CASSQDKYIQYF
NA	TRBJ2-1	TRBV5-6	CASSWSTSSYNEQFF
TRBD1	TRBJ1-6	TRBV10-3	CAIRHEGDSSPLHF
NA	TRBJ2-1	TRBV20-1	CSARLDGEQFF
NA	TRBJ2-1	TRBV11-1	CASGDDTSYNEQFF
NA	TRBJ1-5	TRBV10-3	CAISPMGGSNQPQHF
NA	TRBJ1-1	TRBV28	CASSLTGSNTEAFF
NA	TRBJ2-5	TRBV20-1	CSARGETQYF
NA	TRBJ1-2	TRBV4-1	CASSHLDSTFGGYTF
NA	TRBJ2-1	TRBV20-1	CSANVAGEQFF
TRBD2	TRBJ2-1	TRBV18	CASSPAVGGGKDEQFF
NA	TRBJ1-1	TRBV25-1	CASSESSRFTEAFF
NA	TRBJ1-3	TRBV6-5	CASSYSLGDTIYF
NA	TRBJ2-2	TRBV6-6	CASSYKVTGELFF
TRBD1	TRBJ1-6	TRBV19	CASSGQGISPLHF
NA	TRBJ1-6	TRBV30	CAYTRGRLGSPLHF
NA	TRBJ1-5	TRBV2	CASSSGGDQPQHF
NA	TRBJ1-5	TRBV27	CASSPEGRGSNQPQHF
NA	TRBJ1-1	TRBV29-1	CSSLRDLNTEAFF
NA	TRBJ2-2	TRBV5-1	CASSLAGSGANTGELFF
NA	TRBJ2-5	TRBV7-2	CASSLVGGPQETQYF
NA	TRBJ1-2	TRBV6-5	CASSTAGVYGYTF
NA	TRBJ2-2	TRBV5-4	CASSFRIGTGELFF
NA	TRBJ1-4	TRBV5-1	CASSLRQSTNEKLFF
NA	TRBJ2-3	TRBV5-1	CASSLSSGDDTQYF
TRBD1	TRBJ1-4	TRBV5-1	CASSFGAGGAGSEKLFF
TRBD2	TRBJ2-5	TRBV7-9	CASSLGGGAAETQYF
NA	TRBJ2-1	TRBV29-1	CSVEDGSLQFF
TRBD1	TRBJ1-4	TRBV15	CATSRGLQGMGEKLFF
TRBD1	TRBJ2-5	TRBV7-2	CASSLGGTGQETQYF
NA	TRBJ1-1	TRBV10-3	CAISDHAGAQTEAFF
NA	TRBJ2-5	TRBV9	CASSPGIEETQYF
NA	TRBJ1-2	TRBV29-1	CSVDGLNGYTF
NA	TRBJ1-1	TRBV30	CAWSGTRAFF
NA	TRBJ2-7	TRBV10-3	CATAPGTQYEQYF
NA	TRBJ2-7	TRBV6-5	CASSYSSSGEPYEQYF
NA	TRBJ1-2	TRBV30	CAWSRDGGLYGYTF
NA	TRBJ1-5	TRBV29-1	CSVGQGSNQPQHF
NA	TRBJ2-5	TRBV14	CASSVYETQYF
NA	TRBJ2-5	TRBV30	CAWSGGETQYF
TRBD1	TRBJ2-3	TRBV29-1	CSVSGTGSDTQYF
NA	TRBJ2-5	TRBV27	CASSFRKGQETQYF
TRBD2	TRBJ2-7	TRBV10-3	CAISDQLAGYEQYF
NA	TRBJ2-4	TRBV7-9	CASSSKGGFPGIQYF
NA	TRBJ1-2	TRBV29-1	CSVVEGHYGYTF
NA	TRBJ2-3	TRBV7-4	CASSLGGFRGQSGTDTQYF
TRBD1	TRBJ1-6	TRBV27	CASRDRAPSPLHF
NA	TRBJ2-3	TRBV7-2	CASSWTSTDTQYF
TRBD1	TRBJ1-3	TRBV5-5	CASSRTTGGGGNTIYF
TRBD1	TRBJ2-7	TRBV18	CASSPAGTASYEQYF